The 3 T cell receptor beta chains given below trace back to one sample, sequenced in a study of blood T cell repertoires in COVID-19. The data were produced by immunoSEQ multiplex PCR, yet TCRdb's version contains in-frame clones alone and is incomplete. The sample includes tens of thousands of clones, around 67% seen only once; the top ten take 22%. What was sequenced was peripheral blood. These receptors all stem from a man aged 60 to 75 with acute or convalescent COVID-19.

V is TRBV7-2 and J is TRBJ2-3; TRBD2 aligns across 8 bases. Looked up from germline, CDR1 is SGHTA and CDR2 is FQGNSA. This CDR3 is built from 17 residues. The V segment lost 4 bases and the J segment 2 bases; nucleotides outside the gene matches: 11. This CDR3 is CASSYTSGRRPTDTQYF. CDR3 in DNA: TGTGCCAGCAGCTATACTAGCGGAAGGCGGCCCACAGATACGCAGTATTTT.

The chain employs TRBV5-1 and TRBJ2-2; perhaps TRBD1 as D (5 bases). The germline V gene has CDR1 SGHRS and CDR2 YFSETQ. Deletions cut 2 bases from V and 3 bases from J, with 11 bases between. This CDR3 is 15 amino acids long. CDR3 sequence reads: CASSLGHLDTGELFF. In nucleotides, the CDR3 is TGCGCCAGCAGCTTAGGACACCTTGACACCGGGGAGCTGTTTTTT.

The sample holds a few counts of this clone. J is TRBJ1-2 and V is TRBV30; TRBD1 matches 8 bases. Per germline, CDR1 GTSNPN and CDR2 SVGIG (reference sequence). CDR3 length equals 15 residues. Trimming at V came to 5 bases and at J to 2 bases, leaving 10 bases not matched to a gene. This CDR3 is CAWESPRGPNYGYTF. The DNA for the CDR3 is TGTGCCTGGGAGTCCCCCAGGGGGCCGAACTATGGCTACACCTTC.